These T cell receptor beta chains were read from a single sample in a study of T cell changes during pregnancy in multiple sclerosis. Clones were read by immunoSEQ multiplex PCR, and TCRdb kept only the in-frame ones, dropping some. The sample contains 100,000 or so clones, roughly 93% of which appear only once. Material: peripheral blood, obtained in the first trimester of pregnancy. These receptors were taken from a female donor with multiple sclerosis, enrolled in a pregnancy study. The CDR3 runs from the conserved cysteine through the conserved F or W. Each record gives: D gene, clone size, V gene, J gene, CDR3 protein, CDR3 DNA. The D gene is left open where the match is weak. A row's size may be missing; if present it is once, few, many or a size class.

D gene: TRBD1
clone size: .
V gene: TRBV5-1
J gene: TRBJ2-7
CDR3 protein: CASSSPGTGIYEQYF
CDR3 DNA: TGCGCCAGCAGCTCCCCCGGGACAGGGATCTACGAGCAGTACTTC

D gene: TRBD2
clone size: .
V gene: TRBV18
J gene: TRBJ2-5
CDR3 protein: CASSPRLAESEETQYF
CDR3 DNA: TGTGCCAGCTCACCACGGCTAGCGGAATCAGAGGAGACCCAGTACTTC

D gene: TRBD2
clone size: .
V gene: TRBV6-5
J gene: TRBJ2-5
CDR3 protein: CASSYGGGETQYF
CDR3 DNA: TGTGCCAGCAGTTATGGGGGGGGAGAGACCCAGTACTTC

D gene: TRBD1
clone size: .
V gene: TRBV4-1
J gene: TRBJ2-1
CDR3 protein: CASSHPRGQLMLNEQFF
CDR3 DNA: TGCGCCAGCAGCCACCCCAGGGGACAGCTCATGCTCAATGAGCAGTTCTTC

D gene: .
clone size: .
V gene: TRBV7-2
J gene: TRBJ1-2
CDR3 protein: CASSFSTGSYGYTF
CDR3 DNA: TGTGCCAGCAGCTTCTCAACAGGGTCCTATGGCTACACCTTC

D gene: TRBD1
clone size: .
V gene: TRBV25-1
J gene: TRBJ1-3
CDR3 protein: CASSPGQGAGNTIYF
CDR3 DNA: TGTGCCAGCAGCCCGGGACAGGGGGCTGGAAACACCATATATTTT

D gene: .
clone size: .
V gene: TRBV28
J gene: TRBJ2-7
CDR3 protein: CASSLGGLGYF
CDR3 DNA: TGTGCCAGCAGTTTGGGGGGACTTGGGTACTTC

D gene: TRBD1
clone size: .
V gene: TRBV4-1
J gene: TRBJ1-5
CDR3 protein: CASSHPQGAQPQHF
CDR3 DNA: TGCGCCAGCAGCCACCCACAGGGGGCTCAGCCCCAGCATTTT

D gene: .
clone size: .
V gene: TRBV15
J gene: TRBJ1-3
CDR3 protein: CATSRVDTSGNTIYF
CDR3 DNA: TGTGCCACCAGCAGAGTTGACACCTCTGGAAACACCATATATTTT

D gene: .
clone size: .
V gene: TRBV5-1
J gene: TRBJ2-3
CDR3 protein: CASSERLVSTDTQYF
CDR3 DNA: TGCGCCAGCAGCGAGCGGCTGGTCAGCACAGATACGCAGTATTTT

D gene: .
clone size: .
V gene: TRBV2
J gene: TRBJ1-3
CDR3 protein: CASSEGPVEGISGNTIYF
CDR3 DNA: TGTGCCAGCAGTGAAGGCCCCGTGGAGGGGATCTCTGGAAACACCATATATTTT

D gene: .
clone size: .
V gene: TRBV14
J gene: TRBJ2-7
CDR3 protein: CASSSLGDEQYF
CDR3 DNA: TGTGCCAGCAGCTCGCTGGGCGACGAGCAGTACTTC

D gene: .
clone size: .
V gene: TRBV7-6
J gene: TRBJ1-3
CDR3 protein: CASSLAITGHSGNTIYF
CDR3 DNA: TGTGCCAGCAGCTTAGCAATAACAGGCCACTCTGGAAACACCATATATTTT

D gene: TRBD1
clone size: .
V gene: TRBV7-3
J gene: TRBJ2-1
CDR3 protein: CASSLTGMDRVSYNEQFF
CDR3 DNA: TGTGCCAGCAGCTTAACAGGGATGGACAGGGTGTCCTACAATGAGCAGTTCTTC

D gene: TRBD1
clone size: .
V gene: TRBV7-9
J gene: TRBJ1-2
CDR3 protein: CASSLGSLDRDRSYYTF
CDR3 DNA: TGTGCCAGCAGCTTAGGGTCATTGGACCGGGACAGGTCCTACTACACCTTC

D gene: .
clone size: few
V gene: TRBV7-3
J gene: TRBJ2-2
CDR3 protein: CASSPRTGELFF
CDR3 DNA: TGTGCCAGCAGCCCGCGCACCGGGGAGCTGTTTTTT

D gene: .
clone size: .
V gene: TRBV11-2
J gene: TRBJ1-5
CDR3 protein: CASSRGGRRNQPQHF
CDR3 DNA: TGTGCCAGCAGCCGCGGGGGTCGGCGCAATCAGCCCCAGCATTTT

D gene: .
clone size: .
V gene: TRBV6-5
J gene: TRBJ2-5
CDR3 protein: CASSYSSISKAAQYF
CDR3 DNA: TGTGCCAGCAGTTACAGCTCGATCAGTAAGGCGGCCCAGTACTTC

D gene: TRBD2
clone size: .
V gene: TRBV5-6
J gene: TRBJ2-7
CDR3 protein: CASSLVGGLAAYEQYF
CDR3 DNA: TGTGCCAGCAGCTTGGTCGGGGGACTAGCGGCCTACGAGCAGTACTTC

D gene: .
clone size: .
V gene: TRBV6-5
J gene: TRBJ1-1
CDR3 protein: CASRGPPFF
CDR3 DNA: TGTGCCAGCCGGGGTCCTCCTTTCTTT

D gene: TRBD1
clone size: .
V gene: TRBV2
J gene: TRBJ2-3
CDR3 protein: CASRDGTGFFTDTQYF
CDR3 DNA: TGTGCCAGCAGGGACGGGACAGGGTTTTTCACAGATACGCAGTATTTT

D gene: TRBD1
clone size: once
V gene: TRBV19
J gene: TRBJ1-5
CDR3 protein: CASSLRTGYNQPQHF
CDR3 DNA: TGTGCCAGTAGTCTACGGACAGGGTACAATCAGCCCCAGCATTTT

D gene: .
clone size: .
V gene: TRBV2
J gene: TRBJ2-2
CDR3 protein: CASRDEKGHNTGELFF
CDR3 DNA: TGTGCCAGCAGGGATGAGAAGGGACACAACACCGGGGAGCTGTTTTTT

D gene: TRBD1
clone size: once
V gene: TRBV6-1
J gene: TRBJ1-2
CDR3 protein: CASSETQGSYGYTF
CDR3 DNA: TGTGCCAGCAGTGAAACACAGGGGAGCTATGGCTACACCTTC

D gene: TRBD1
clone size: .
V gene: TRBV6-5
J gene: TRBJ1-5
CDR3 protein: CASSPTGVLVAQHF
CDR3 DNA: TGTGCCAGCAGCCCTACAGGGGTCCTCGTCGCCCAGCATTTT

D gene: TRBD1
clone size: .
V gene: TRBV6-6
J gene: TRBJ2-1
CDR3 protein: CASSYGQGVNDEQFF
CDR3 DNA: TGTGCCAGCAGTTACGGACAGGGCGTAAACGATGAGCAGTTCTTC

D gene: .
clone size: .
V gene: TRBV7-8
J gene: TRBJ1-4
CDR3 protein: CASSSAFGQQNEKLFF
CDR3 DNA: TGTGCCAGCAGCTCAGCATTTGGACAGCAGAATGAAAAACTGTTTTTT

D gene: .
clone size: .
V gene: TRBV14
J gene: TRBJ2-5
CDR3 protein: CASKPITGEQTQYF
CDR3 DNA: TGTGCCAGTAAGCCTATCACAGGAGAACAGACCCAGTACTTC

D gene: .
clone size: .
V gene: TRBV9
J gene: TRBJ1-1
CDR3 protein: CASSVMTNTEAFF
CDR3 DNA: TGTGCCAGCAGCGTAATGACTAACACTGAAGCTTTCTTT

D gene: TRBD2
clone size: .
V gene: TRBV19
J gene: TRBJ2-5
CDR3 protein: CASSLGTSGKETQYF
CDR3 DNA: TGTGCCAGTAGTCTCGGGACTAGCGGAAAAGAGACCCAGTACTTC

D gene: TRBD1
clone size: .
V gene: TRBV13
J gene: TRBJ1-6
CDR3 protein: CASSRRPGTARSSPLHF
CDR3 DNA: TGTGCCAGCAGCCGCCGGCCCGGGACAGCGAGGAGTTCACCCCTCCACTTT